Shown below are 25 T cell receptor beta chains from a single sample sequenced in a study of blood T cells in healthy people across ages. Sample-barcoded 5' priming and a J-beta primer mix drove a second PCR of roughly 6 to 12 cycles. TCRdb reprocessed the 5' RACE reads via MiXCR and lists one record per CDR3 protein. The repertoire holds 1.4 million or so distinct CDR3 sequences, with approximately 43% as singletons. Sequencing was carried out using blood. The source is a woman between 18 and 29 years old in good health.

The rearrangement uses TRBV20-1 and TRBJ2-3; TRBD2 matches at 10 bases. The germline CDR1 and CDR2 sequences are DFQATT and SNEGSKA (reference sequence). This CDR3 has 19 residues. Losses at the gene ends were 7 bases for V and 4 bases for J; bases not matched to a gene: 23. CDR3 bases: TGCAGTGTCAACAGTCCTAGCGGGGGAGGGGGTTATAGCCCAGATACGCAGTATTTT. Encoded protein: CSVNSPSGGGGYSPDTQYF.

CDR3 sequence: CASRTGADYGYTF. In DNA, the CDR3 is TGTGCCAGCAGGACAGGGGCCGACTATGGCTACACCTTC. The V and J genes are TRBV6-1 and TRBJ1-2, with 8 bases identical to TRBD1. CDR3 length: 13 amino acids. Per the germline V gene, CDR1 is MNHNS and CDR2 is SASEGT. Unmatched junction bases numbered 3, after V lost 6 bases and J lost 3 bases.

CDR3 DNA sequence: TGTGCCAGCAGCTCCCGACAGATCACCGGGGAGCTGTTTTTT. Translated, it gives CASSSRQITGELFF. This rearrangement joins TRBV7-2 to TRBJ2-2; tentative D call: TRBD1 (5 bases). The CDR3 has 14 amino acids. Trimming shortened V by 4 bases and J by 4 bases, and 10 bases separated the two germline ends. CDR1 is SGHTA, CDR2 FQGNSA, per germline.

This clonotype was seen only once. V and J are TRBV5-1 and TRBJ2-7; 11 bases are a match to TRBD2. CDR1 is SGHRS and CDR2 is YFSETQ in the germline V gene. This CDR3 is 15 amino acids long. The V segment lost 4 bases and the J segment 7 bases; nucleotides outside the gene matches: 10. CDR3 nucleotides: TGCGCCAGCAGCCACACTAGCGGGAGCGACAATGAGCAGTACTTC. Amino acids: CASSHTSGSDNEQYF.

The J gene is TRBJ2-7, the V gene TRBV27; 7 bases are a match to TRBD1. V dropped 6 bases and J dropped 0; count of bases not matched to a gene: 5. The CDR3 has 14 amino acids. Per the germline V gene, CDR1 is MNHEY and CDR2 is SMNVEV (reference sequence). In nucleotides, the CDR3 is TGTGCCAGCAGAGCACAGGGGAGCTCCTACGAGCAGTACTTC. This sequence encodes CASRAQGSSYEQYF.

This clonotype was found a few times. The chain is built from TRBV7-9 and TRBJ1-5, with unresolved D. From germline, CDR1 is SEHNR and CDR2 FQNEAQ (reference sequence). The CDR3 loop spans 15 amino acids. Trimming pared 4 bases from V and 0 bases from J, leaving 10 bases between. Here the CDR3 DNA reads TGTGCCAGCAGCTCGGGAGTTTATAGCAATCAGCCCCAGCATTTT. This codes for CASSSGVYSNQPQHF.

The J gene is TRBJ1-4, the V gene TRBV12-3 or TRBV12-4; possible D gene TRBD1, 5 bases. This CDR3 region has 15 residues. The V end was cut by 2 bases, the J end by 6 bases, with 13 bases between. This CDR3 is CASSLPPGQDEKLFF. CDR3 nucleotide sequence: TGTGCCAGCAGTTTACCCCCGGGGCAGGATGAAAAACTGTTTTTT.

In its sample, this clonotype was seen a few times. The chain is built from TRBV7-2 and TRBJ2-1; 8 nucleotides agree with TRBD2. The CDR3 spans 17 residues. Germline CDR1 is SGHTA and CDR2 is FQGNSA. The trim removed 5 bases at V and 4 bases at J, leaving 13 bases unmatched. The CDR3 protein is CASSTGGTSGRYNEQFF. Here the CDR3 DNA reads TGTGCCAGCAGCACGGGTGGAACTAGCGGCCGTTACAATGAGCAGTTCTTC.

CDR3 sequence (DNA): TGTGCCAGCAGTTCACGACCCCCGGGACAATCTTATGGCTACACCTTC. It specifies CASSSRPPGQSYGYTF. The chain couples TRBV27 to TRBJ1-2, with D perhaps TRBD1 (6 bases). CDR3 length: 16 amino acids. Germline V gives CDR1 MNHEY, CDR2 SMNVEV (reference sequence). Trimming pared 4 bases from V and 5 bases from J, leaving 20 bases between.

CDR3 sequence reads: CASSFETSGSNEQFF. CDR3 nucleotides: TGTGCCAGCAGTTTCGAGACTAGCGGGTCGAATGAGCAGTTCTTC. The V and J genes are TRBV12-3 or TRBV12-4 and TRBJ2-1, with 10 bases identical to TRBD2. Trimming cost V 3 bases and J 7 bases; bases outside gene matches: 6. This CDR3 spans 15 amino acids.

J is TRBJ1-5 and V is TRBV12-3 or TRBV12-4, with TRBD1 matching over 12 bases. The V and J ends lost 3 bases and 2 bases, in that order; junction bases with no gene match: 8. The CDR3 covers 18 residues. DNA of the CDR3: TGTGCCAGCAGTTTGGGGACAGGGGGCAGAGGTGGCAATCAGCCCCAGCATTTT. Translation gives CASSLGTGGRGGNQPQHF.

The rearrangement uses TRBV11-2 and TRBJ2-4; 7 nucleotides line up with TRBD2. The CDR3 sequence is 19 residues long. The trim removed 2 bases at V and 0 bases at J, leaving 13 bases unmatched. The germline CDR1 and CDR2 sequences are SGHAT and FQNNGV. CDR3 bases: TGTGCCAGCAGCTTATCCCCCGGGGGGTCCGCGGAAGCCAAAAACATTCAGTACTTC. Translated, it gives CASSLSPGGSAEAKNIQYF.

The chain joins TRBV6-5 to TRBJ1-5; D call uncertain. Germline lookup yields CDR1 MNHEY and CDR2 SVGAGI. The V end was cut by 5 bases, the J end by 7 bases, with 12 bases between. The CDR3 runs 13 residues. The CDR3: CASSDAERQPQHF. In DNA form, the CDR3 reads TGTGCCAGCAGTGACGCGGAGAGACAGCCCCAGCATTTT.

The chain links TRBV5-1 to TRBJ2-1, with a possible D match to TRBD2 (6 bases). The CDR3 consists of 14 residues. V was shortened by 4 bases and J by 9 bases, with 17 bases between the two germline ends. CDR1 is SGHRS and CDR2 is YFSETQ in the germline V gene. The CDR3 DNA is TGCGCCAGCAGCGTTGACCGGGGGACTCGTGAGCAGTTCTTC. This sequence encodes CASSVDRGTREQFF.

The rearrangement uses TRBV6-2 or TRBV6-3 and TRBJ1-1; D is perhaps TRBD1 (5 bases). This CDR3 region has 12 residues. Germline V gene data show CDR1 as MNHEY and CDR2 as SVGEGT. Trimming removed 11 bases from V and 3 bases from J, with 13 bases in between. The CDR3 coding sequence is TGTGCCGCTCGGCGGGGGTACACTGAAGCTTTCTTT. Residues: CAARRGYTEAFF.

This clonotype came up a few times. The chain has TRBV7-8 and TRBJ2-5; no definite D call. Germline values: CDR1 SGHVS, CDR2 FQNEAQ. Trimming pared 2 bases from V and 5 bases from J, leaving 12 bases between. CDR3 length equals 14 residues. The CDR3 sequence: CASSLLKGPETQYF. CDR3 in DNA: TGTGCCAGCAGCTTATTAAAGGGCCCGGAGACCCAGTACTTC.

The chain links TRBV4-2 to TRBJ2-3; D might be TRBD1 (6 bases). V was cut by 0 bases and J by 2 bases, with 15 bases left in between. The CDR3 is 17 residues long. Germline assignment: CDR1 LGHNA and CDR2 YNFKEQ. The CDR3 nucleotides read TGTGCCAGCAGCCAAGATCTGTTACAGGGAAACACAGATACGCAGTATTTT. Its protein is CASSQDLLQGNTDTQYF.

The chain joins TRBV29-1 to TRBJ2-5; D uncertain. Between the trimmed V and J ends, which lost 1 base and 4 bases, there was a span of 10 bases. Germline V gene lookup returns CDR1 SQVTM and CDR2 ANQGSEA. CDR3 size: 13 residues. This CDR3 reads CSVEASNRETQYF. CDR3 nucleotide sequence: TGCAGCGTTGAAGCTAGTAACCGAGAGACCCAGTACTTC. The full variable domain, in which reference TRBV29-1 and TRBJ2-5 provide the parts outside the CDR3, is SAVISQKPSRDICQRGTSLTIQCQVDSQVTMMFWYRQQPGQSLTLIATANQGSEATYESGFVIDKFPISRPNLTFSTLTVSNMSPEDSSIYLCSVEASNRETQYFGPGTRLLVL.

This chain uses TRBV11-1 with TRBJ2-7; D is uncertain. The V gene's germline CDR1 is SGHAT and CDR2 FQDESV (reference sequence). Trimming left V 5 bases short and J 6 bases short, with 14 bases between. CDR3 length equals 13 residues. In nucleotides, the CDR3 is TGTGCCAGCAGCCCGCCGTTGGGGTTCGAGCAGTACTTC. Protein product: CASSPPLGFEQYF.

The chain links TRBV12-3 or TRBV12-4 to TRBJ2-5; a possible D gene is TRBD1 (5 bases). CDR3 length: 15 residues. V dropped 5 bases and J dropped 5 bases, with 18 bases sitting between them. The CDR3 loop reads CASSPIRGLLETQYF. The DNA for the CDR3 is TGTGCCAGCAGTCCAATAAGGGGTTTGCTGGAGACCCAGTACTTC.

The sample holds a few counts of this clonotype. J is TRBJ2-1 and V is TRBV4-3; D is unresolved. The V end was cut by 2 bases, the J end by 9 bases, with 8 bases between. The CDR3 is 12 residues long. The V gene's germline CDR1 is LGHNA and CDR2 YSLEER. The chain's CDR3 is CASSQNQVEQFF. CDR3 coding DNA: TGCGCCAGCAGCCAAAATCAAGTTGAGCAGTTCTTC.

There are a few counts of this clonotype. J is TRBJ2-3 and V is TRBV29-1, with 13 nucleotides matching TRBD2. Per the germline V gene, CDR1 is SQVTM and CDR2 is ANQGSEA. This CDR3 contains 14 residues. Unmatched junction bases numbered 5, after V lost 7 bases and J lost 4 bases. The CDR3 sequence is CSGGTSGAADTQYF. Written as DNA, the CDR3 is TGCAGCGGAGGGACTAGCGGGGCAGCAGATACGCAGTATTTT.

The chain is built from TRBV5-1 and TRBJ1-1; TRBD1 matches at 7 bases. From germline, CDR1 is SGHRS and CDR2 YFSETQ. Losses at the gene ends were 2 bases for V and 0 bases for J; bases not matched to a gene: 16. This CDR3 spans 19 amino acids. The CDR3 spells CASSFRGRGTNLMNTEAFF. The CDR3 region has the DNA TGCGCCAGCAGCTTTCGTGGCAGGGGGACGAACCTTATGAACACTGAAGCTTTCTTT.

This clonotype was seen ten or more times. Mismatch with germline at one junction end may stem from a read error. This chain uses TRBV5-1 with TRBJ2-5; D remains unclear. The CDR3 spans 14 residues. The germline CDR1 and CDR2 sequences are SGHRS and YFSETQ. In DNA, the CDR3 is TGTGCCAGCAGTCCTGGACGGATCCAGGAGACCCAGTACTTC. Translated: CASSPGRIQETQYF.

The chain recombines TRBV14 with TRBJ1-2, with 9 bases matching TRBD1. The CDR3 is 14 residues long. V gave up 5 bases and J gave up 7 bases; unmatched junction bases: 8. The germline V gene encodes CDR1 SGHDN and CDR2 FVKESK. CDR3 bases: TGTGCCAGCAGCAAGGGACAGGGAATTGGTGGCTACACCTTC. Its translation: CASSKGQGIGGYTF.